This T cell receptor (beta chain) emerged from a study of monozygotic twins with inflammatory bowel disease. Staff drew an approximately 2.5 ml blood sample from each donor. Details on this clonotype: The antigen is undetermined.

General study points: No one strong IBD-associated signal or clonotype was supported.

Germline values: CDR1 SGHKS, CDR2 YYEKEE (reference sequence). This CDR3 has 16 amino acids. The team made cDNA by running eight separate reactions for each sample. UMIs that included a 6-nucleotide sample barcode were added by template switching, which took place during cDNA synthesis. TCRdb re-analyzed the 5' RACE reads; it lists each CDR3 protein once, without DNA. This sample's table has fewer than 550,000 distinct CDR3 sequences. The chain recombines TRBV5-5 with TRBJ1-5; absent DNA, TCRdb's TRBD1 call cannot be checked. This TCR was recovered from a human donor with ulcerative colitis or Crohn's disease, or a healthy co-twin of an affected twin (not recorded which). The sequenced sample consisted of blood. CDR3 region: CASSLSGALSNQPQHF.